This entry is about one T cell receptor beta chain. What it recognizes is unknown. The record originates from a study of cytomegalovirus exposure and HLA in healthy donors. Study-level background: Unique TCRs numbering around 80 million, obtained from HLA-typed donors, made up an early data release. Among 398 genotyped donors, about 80% fell in the Caucasian-associated ancestry cluster. Study findings and constraints: Later analysis suggested links between common viral pathogens and several top significant clusters. Under in vitro conditions, a few CMV-associated chains were confirmed as specific for CMV antigens.

The PCR ran on 60 Vbeta and 13 Jbeta primers. Libraries were prepared by immunoSEQ multiplex PCR; TCRdb keeps only in-frame clonotypes and omits some of them. The table records about 170,000 clones, roughly 85% of them present only once. The J segment lost 6 bases and the V segment lost 1 base, leaving 5 bases of the junction unmatched. Germline V gene lookup returns CDR1 LGHNA and CDR2 YSLEER. This CDR3 has 15 amino acids. Sequenced material: PBMCs. The sequence derives from a woman in her 50s in good health and CMV-seropositive. V gene TRBV4-3 combines with J gene TRBJ2-3, with 9 bases identical to TRBD2. The CDR3 DNA follows: TGCGCCAGCAGCCAAGCTGCGGGGGGGCGGGATACGCAGTATTTT. It specifies CASSQAAGGRDTQYF.